A selection of T cell receptor beta chains follows, all from one sample in a study of T cell clusters in autoimmune cytopenias. Reanalyzing the multiplex PCR reads, TCRdb keeps one entry per CDR3 protein, without DNA. This sample contains about 5,100 distinct CDR3 sequences. These data are also associated with another study on T cell repertoires in aging, cancer and after chemotherapy.

Sample: peripheral blood. The receptors originated from a human donor in good health. CDR3s include the opening cysteine and the closing phenylalanine or tryptophan. Each record gives: CDR3 protein, J gene, V gene, clone size. The listing skips clone size in some rows; elsewhere it reads once, few, many or a size class.

cdr3_aa: CASRPDGETQYF; j_call: TRBJ2-5; v_call: TRBV2; clone_size: .
cdr3_aa: CAWSPMGTGLGHNEQFF; j_call: TRBJ2-1; v_call: TRBV30; clone_size: medium-sized
cdr3_aa: CASSGGGATSGRSQFF; j_call: TRBJ2-1; v_call: TRBV5-1; clone_size: .
cdr3_aa: CAISSTGDNEQYF; j_call: TRBJ2-7; v_call: TRBV6-6; clone_size: .
cdr3_aa: CASSKWEQLNTEAFF; j_call: TRBJ1-1; v_call: TRBV19; clone_size: .
cdr3_aa: CASSFNRDTQYF; j_call: TRBJ2-3; v_call: TRBV5-6; clone_size: .
cdr3_aa: CASSATGTGGLYEQYF; j_call: TRBJ2-7; v_call: TRBV18; clone_size: .
cdr3_aa: CASSLADTYEQYF; j_call: TRBJ2-7; v_call: TRBV5-1; clone_size: .
cdr3_aa: CASRRNQGVGQPQHF; j_call: TRBJ1-5; v_call: TRBV19; clone_size: .
cdr3_aa: CATHRGLAGVALSYNEQFF; j_call: TRBJ2-1; v_call: TRBV19; clone_size: medium-sized
cdr3_aa: CASRDRGKDTQYF; j_call: TRBJ2-3; v_call: TRBV6-1; clone_size: medium-sized
cdr3_aa: CASSRSYGFTGELFF; j_call: TRBJ2-2; v_call: TRBV19; clone_size: medium-sized
cdr3_aa: CASTRDGAPYGYTF; j_call: TRBJ1-2; v_call: TRBV6-1; clone_size: large
cdr3_aa: CSVVDTGGSGNTIYF; j_call: TRBJ1-3; v_call: TRBV29-1; clone_size: medium-sized
cdr3_aa: CAWSVSGTGQHF; j_call: TRBJ1-5; v_call: TRBV30; clone_size: .
cdr3_aa: CASTAYNEQFF; j_call: TRBJ2-1; v_call: TRBV12-3/TRBV12-4; clone_size: medium-sized
cdr3_aa: CASSITLADNTEAFF; j_call: TRBJ1-1; v_call: TRBV19; clone_size: .
cdr3_aa: CASSYSRSSSISPLHF; j_call: TRBJ1-6; v_call: TRBV6-6; clone_size: .
cdr3_aa: CASSRQEWGYEQYF; j_call: TRBJ2-7; v_call: TRBV6-5; clone_size: .
cdr3_aa: CATSDLGGSGTSGYNEQFF; j_call: TRBJ2-1; v_call: TRBV24-1; clone_size: .
cdr3_aa: CASSLLDTNTGELFF; j_call: TRBJ2-2; v_call: TRBV13; clone_size: medium-sized
cdr3_aa: CASSLEESADTQYF; j_call: TRBJ2-3; v_call: TRBV5-4; clone_size: medium-sized
cdr3_aa: CASSPRGRGRKTQYF; j_call: TRBJ2-5; v_call: TRBV27; clone_size: .
cdr3_aa: CASSGEGHPEDYGYTF; j_call: TRBJ1-2; v_call: TRBV6-1; clone_size: medium-sized
cdr3_aa: CASSIKTGGANEKLFF; j_call: TRBJ1-4; v_call: TRBV6-5; clone_size: medium-sized
cdr3_aa: CAWSSQEDTEAFF; j_call: TRBJ1-1; v_call: TRBV30; clone_size: .
cdr3_aa: CASSPRVTGADIQYF; j_call: TRBJ2-4; v_call: TRBV18; clone_size: .
cdr3_aa: CASGLGGASTDTQYF; j_call: TRBJ2-3; v_call: TRBV5-1; clone_size: .
cdr3_aa: CASSSSGTSADTQYF; j_call: TRBJ2-3; v_call: TRBV19; clone_size: medium-sized
cdr3_aa: CASSEGTGGYNEQFF; j_call: TRBJ2-1; v_call: TRBV6-4; clone_size: medium-sized
cdr3_aa: CASTLWGGGELFF; j_call: TRBJ2-2; v_call: TRBV7-2; clone_size: .
cdr3_aa: CASSPLALAVGTDTQYF; j_call: TRBJ2-3; v_call: TRBV18; clone_size: medium-sized
cdr3_aa: CASSLTPTGSTDTQYF; j_call: TRBJ2-3; v_call: TRBV11-2; clone_size: .
cdr3_aa: CASSYDTDNEQFF; j_call: TRBJ2-1; v_call: TRBV6-5; clone_size: medium-sized
cdr3_aa: CASSLIRGADTGELFF; j_call: TRBJ2-2; v_call: TRBV5-6; clone_size: .
cdr3_aa: CASSLVARGGDTQYF; j_call: TRBJ2-3; v_call: TRBV13; clone_size: .
cdr3_aa: CASSRDRAYNEQFF; j_call: TRBJ2-1; v_call: TRBV11-1; clone_size: .
cdr3_aa: CASSAATGSSGNTIYF; j_call: TRBJ1-3; v_call: TRBV18; clone_size: .
cdr3_aa: CATSREQPGTGELFF; j_call: TRBJ2-2; v_call: TRBV15; clone_size: medium-sized
cdr3_aa: CASSAQTGDDTF; j_call: TRBJ1-2; v_call: TRBV5-1; clone_size: .
cdr3_aa: CASILTGRNYGYTF; j_call: TRBJ1-2; v_call: TRBV6-1; clone_size: medium-sized
cdr3_aa: CASSPGTVSTGELFF; j_call: TRBJ2-2; v_call: TRBV4-1; clone_size: .
cdr3_aa: CASSDSMEGPNYEQYF; j_call: TRBJ2-7; v_call: TRBV6-4; clone_size: .
cdr3_aa: CASSLDFTDTQYF; j_call: TRBJ2-3; v_call: TRBV5-1; clone_size: .
cdr3_aa: CASSFGRDYGYTF; j_call: TRBJ1-2; v_call: TRBV12-3/TRBV12-4; clone_size: medium-sized
cdr3_aa: CASSVSDSTDTQYF; j_call: TRBJ2-3; v_call: TRBV19; clone_size: large
cdr3_aa: CASSSPIAGGLDNEQFF; j_call: TRBJ2-1; v_call: TRBV12-3/TRBV12-4; clone_size: .
cdr3_aa: CSVDLARPGNQPQHF; j_call: TRBJ1-5; v_call: TRBV29-1; clone_size: .